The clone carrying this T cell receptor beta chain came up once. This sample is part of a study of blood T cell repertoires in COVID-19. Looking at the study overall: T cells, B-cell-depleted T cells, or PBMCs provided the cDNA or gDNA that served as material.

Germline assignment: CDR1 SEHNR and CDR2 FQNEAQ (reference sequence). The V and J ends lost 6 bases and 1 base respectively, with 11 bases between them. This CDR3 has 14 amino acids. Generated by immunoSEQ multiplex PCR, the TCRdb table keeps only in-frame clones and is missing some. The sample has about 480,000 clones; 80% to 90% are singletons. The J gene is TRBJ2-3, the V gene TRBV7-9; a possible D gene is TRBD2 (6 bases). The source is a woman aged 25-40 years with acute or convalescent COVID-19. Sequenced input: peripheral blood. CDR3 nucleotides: TGTGCCAGCAGGACAACGGGGGGCACAGATACGCAGTATTTT. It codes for CASRTTGGTDTQYF. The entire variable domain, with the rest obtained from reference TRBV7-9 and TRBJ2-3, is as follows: DTGVSQNPRHKITKRGQNVTFRCDPISEHNRLYWYRQTLGQGPEFLTYFQNEAQLEKSRLLSDRFSAERPKGSFSTLEIQRTEQGDSAMYLCASRTTGGTDTQYFGPGTRLTVL.